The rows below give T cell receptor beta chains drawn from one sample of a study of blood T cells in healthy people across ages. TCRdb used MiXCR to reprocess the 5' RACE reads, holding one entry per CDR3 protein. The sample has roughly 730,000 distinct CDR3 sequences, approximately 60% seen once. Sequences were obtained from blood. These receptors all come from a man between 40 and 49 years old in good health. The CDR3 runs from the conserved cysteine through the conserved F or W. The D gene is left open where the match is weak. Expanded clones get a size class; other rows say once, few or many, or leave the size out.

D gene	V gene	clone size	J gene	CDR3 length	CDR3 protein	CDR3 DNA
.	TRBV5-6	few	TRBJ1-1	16	CASSPSDTLIWTEAFF	TGTGCCAGCAGTCCCTCGGACACGCTAATTTGGACTGAAGCTTTCTTT
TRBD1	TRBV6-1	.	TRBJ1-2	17	CASTTRTGGGFVYGYTF	TGTGCCAGCACGACCCGCACAGGGGGCGGATTCGTCTATGGCTACACCTTC
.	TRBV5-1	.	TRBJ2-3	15	CASSSGGIGADTQYF	TGCGCCAGCAGCTCCGGAGGAATAGGAGCAGATACGCAGTATTTT
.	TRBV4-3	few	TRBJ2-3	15	CASSQGQPESDTQYF	TGCGCCAGCAGCCAAGGACAGCCCGAATCAGATACGCAGTATTTT
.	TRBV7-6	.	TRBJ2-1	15	CASSLFPSDNNEQFF	TGTGCCAGCAGCTTATTTCCCTCAGACAACAATGAGCAGTTCTTC
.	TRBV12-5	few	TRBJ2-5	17	CASGLATWGVYQETQYF	TGTGCTAGTGGTTTGGCAACTTGGGGAGTGTACCAAGAGACCCAGTACTTC
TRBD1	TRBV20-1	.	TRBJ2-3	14	CSAEGTGTPDTQYF	TGCAGTGCTGAGGGGACAGGGACGCCAGATACGCAGTATTTT
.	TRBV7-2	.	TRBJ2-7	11	CASGKNYEQYF	TGTGCCAGCGGCAAAAATTACGAGCAGTACTTC
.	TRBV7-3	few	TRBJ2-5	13	CASSSTGKETQYF	TGTGCCAGCAGCAGTACGGGGAAAGAGACCCAGTACTTC
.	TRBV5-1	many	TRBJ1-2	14	CASSLDGIRSGYTF	TGCGCCAGCAGCTTGGACGGGATACGTTCTGGCTACACCTTC
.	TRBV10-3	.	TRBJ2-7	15	CAISDLAGDSYEQYF	TGTGCCATCAGTGACCTCGCAGGGGACTCTTACGAGCAGTACTTC
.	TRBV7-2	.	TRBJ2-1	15	CASSSATDQYNEQFF	TGTGCCAGCAGCTCCGCCACGGACCAGTACAATGAGCAGTTCTTC
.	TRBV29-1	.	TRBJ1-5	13	CSGSSGSNQPQHF	TGCAGCGGGAGTTCGGGGAGCAATCAGCCCCAGCATTTT
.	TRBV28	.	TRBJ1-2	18	CASSLFPSDKGESYGYTF	TGTGCCAGCAGTTTATTTCCTTCCGATAAAGGGGAAAGCTATGGCTACACCTTC
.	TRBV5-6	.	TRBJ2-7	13	CASSGGYSYEQYF	TGTGCCAGCAGCGGGGGGTATTCCTACGAGCAGTACTTC
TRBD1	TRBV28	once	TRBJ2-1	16	CASSREGQGVWNEQFF	TGTGCCAGCAGTAGAGAGGGACAGGGGGTATGGAATGAGCAGTTCTTC
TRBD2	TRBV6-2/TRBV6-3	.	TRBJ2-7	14	CASCSSGSSYEQYF	TGTGCCAGCTGCTCTAGCGGGAGTAGCTACGAGCAGTACTTC
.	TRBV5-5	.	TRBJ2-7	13	CASRLTEAYEQYF	TGTGCCAGCAGACTAACAGAGGCCTACGAGCAGTACTTC
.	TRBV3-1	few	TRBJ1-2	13	CASTSGSNYGYTF	TGTGCCAGCACCTCCGGGAGTAATTATGGCTACACCTTC
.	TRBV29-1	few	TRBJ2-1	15	CSVELLGKYGDEQFF	TGCAGCGTTGAGTTGTTGGGGAAGTATGGTGATGAGCAGTTCTTC
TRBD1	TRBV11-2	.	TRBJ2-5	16	CASSYRGGGQGETQYF	TGTGCCAGCAGCTATAGGGGGGGGGGACAGGGTGAGACCCAGTACTTC
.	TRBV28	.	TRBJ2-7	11	CASRREHEQYF	TGTGCCAGCAGGAGGGAACACGAGCAGTACTTC
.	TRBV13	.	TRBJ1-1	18	CASTPYSEDLDMNTEAFF	TGTGCCAGCACCCCGTATAGCGAAGACCTAGACATGAACACTGAAGCTTTCTTT
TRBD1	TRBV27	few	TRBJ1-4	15	CASRGQAKGGEKLFF	TGTGCCAGCAGGGGACAGGCCAAGGGAGGTGAAAAACTGTTTTTT
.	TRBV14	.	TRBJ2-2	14	CASSRDANTGELFF	TGTGCCAGCAGTCGGGACGCGAACACCGGGGAGCTGTTTTTT
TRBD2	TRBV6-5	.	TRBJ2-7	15	CASSSRTSGSDEQYF	TGTGCCAGCAGTTCCCGGACTAGCGGGAGCGACGAGCAGTACTTC
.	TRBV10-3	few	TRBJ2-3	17	CAISESSGQDDTDTQYF	TGTGCCATCAGTGAGAGTTCTGGGCAGGACGACACAGATACGCAGTATTTT
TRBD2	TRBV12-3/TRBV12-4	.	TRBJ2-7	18	CASSLGLAGVSSYNEQYF	TGTGCCAGCAGTTTAGGACTAGCGGGAGTAAGCTCCTACAATGAGCAGTACTTC
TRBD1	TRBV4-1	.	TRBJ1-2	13	CASRVRQGGGYTF	TGCGCCAGCAGAGTTAGACAGGGTGGAGGCTACACCTTC
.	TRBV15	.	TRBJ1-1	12	CATSSPQGLAFF	TGTGCCACCAGCAGCCCACAGGGTTTGGCTTTCTTT
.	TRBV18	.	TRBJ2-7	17	CASSPRGPGAQGGEQYF	TGTGCCAGCTCACCGCGAGGTCCGGGAGCCCAAGGGGGCGAGCAGTACTTC
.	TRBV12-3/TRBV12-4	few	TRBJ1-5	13	CASSLTEHQPQHF	TGTGCCAGCAGTTTAACAGAGCATCAGCCCCAGCATTTT